The 26 T cell receptor beta chains presented below share a single source sample, sequenced in a study of T cell repertoires in cytomegalovirus infection. TCRdb redid the calling of the reads with MiXCR, one entry per CDR3 protein. The table includes fewer than 200,000 distinct CDR3 sequences, roughly a fifth detected once. Input material: PBMCs. These TCRs come from a human donor in good health (CMV status not recorded). Some clones in this sample may be carry-over from other donors' samples.

This clonotype was counted only a few times. V gene TRBV5-6 combines with J gene TRBJ2-5; D tentatively reads TRBD1 or TRBD2 (6 bases each). V was cut by 2 bases and J by 2 bases, with 16 bases left in between. CDR3 length: 16 residues. Germline CDR1 reads SGHDT; CDR2 reads YYEEEE. CDR3 amino acids: CASSFTTTGRQETQYF. The CDR3 DNA follows: TGTGCCAGCAGCTTCACCACCACAGGGAGGCAAGAGACCCAGTACTTC.

The chain is built from TRBV28 and TRBJ2-4; the D is unclear. V lost 6 bases to trimming and J lost 4 bases, with 13 bases between them. In germline, CDR1 is MDHEN, CDR2 SYDVKM. The CDR3 contains 14 residues. The CDR3 protein is CASSKVTVKNIQYF. CDR3 nucleotide sequence: TGTGCCAGCAGCAAGGTGACTGTGAAAAACATTCAGTACTTC.

The V and J genes are TRBV7-6 and TRBJ2-1; 9 nucleotides line up with TRBD1. V was clipped by 0 bases and J by 7 bases; unmatched bases: 7. Germline CDR1 is SGHVS and CDR2 is FNYEAQ. CDR3 length equals 16 residues. The CDR3 sequence: CASSLARDRVFNEQFF. The CDR3 coding sequence is TGTGCCAGCAGCTTAGCGAGGGACAGGGTTTTTAATGAGCAGTTCTTC.

This clonotype was observed a handful of times. The rearrangement uses TRBV5-1 and TRBJ1-1; TRBD1 aligns across 8 bases. Germline CDR1 SGHRS, CDR2 YFSETQ. This CDR3 contains 13 residues. V lost 5 bases, J lost 7 bases, and 7 bases stayed unmatched. Here the CDR3 reads CASSRETGDEAFF. The CDR3, as DNA: TGCGCCAGCAGTCGGGAGACAGGGGATGAAGCTTTCTTT.

There are many counts of this clonotype. V usage is TRBV12-5 and J usage is TRBJ1-5; 9 bases fit TRBD1. This CDR3 is built from 16 residues. Trimming at V came to 5 bases and at J to 1 base, leaving 6 bases not matched to a gene. Germline CDR1 LGHNT, CDR2 FRNRAP. CDR3 sequence reads: CASGLGQGVSNQPQHF. DNA for the CDR3: TGTGCTAGTGGTCTGGGACAGGGAGTGAGCAATCAGCCCCAGCATTTT.

This clonotype has ten or more counts. The chain has TRBV12-3 or TRBV12-4 and TRBJ1-2; unclear D gene. The CDR3 covers 12 residues. V was pared by 3 bases and J by 8 bases, with 10 bases between. For the CDR3, the DNA is TGTGCCAGCAGTTTGATGCCGTCCGGCTACACCTTC. It yields the protein CASSLMPSGYTF.

This clonotype was detected a few times. The V call is TRBV27, the J call TRBJ1-1; perhaps TRBD1 as D (6 bases). CDR3 length: 13 residues. From germline, CDR1 is MNHEY and CDR2 SMNVEV (reference sequence). V was shortened by 7 bases and J by 3 bases, with 12 bases between the two germline ends. CDR3 sequence (DNA): TGTGCCAGCACCCGGAGGGGGGACACTGAAGCTTTCTTT. It yields the protein CASTRRGDTEAFF.

This clonotype has only a few counts. The V gene is TRBV7-9, the J gene TRBJ1-4; maybe TRBD1 (5 bases). V was trimmed by 5 bases and J by 3 bases, leaving 16 bases between them. Germline CDR1 is SEHNR and CDR2 is FQNEAQ (reference sequence). The CDR3 runs 16 residues. The CDR3 here is CASSPNPGKPNEKLFF. CDR3 nucleotide sequence: TGTGCCAGCAGCCCTAATCCAGGGAAGCCTAATGAAAAACTGTTTTTT.

This clonotype was observed a handful of times. A much more abundant neighbour one base away suggests this may be a read error. The rearrangement joins TRBV7-2 to TRBJ2-1, with TRBD2 matching over 8 bases. This CDR3 spans 16 amino acids. The germline V gene encodes CDR1 SGHTA and CDR2 FQGNSA. The CDR3 DNA reads as TGTGCCAGCAGCCCCAAGATTGCGGGGGGAAACAATCAGCAGTTCTTC. This codes for CASSPKIAGGNNQQFF.

As concerns this clonotype: Mismatch with germline at one junction end may stem from a read error. This chain connects TRBV7-8 to TRBJ2-3; unclear D gene. CDR3 length: 13 amino acids. Germline loops: CDR1 SGHVS, CDR2 FQNEAQ. The CDR3, as DNA: TGTGCCATCAGCACCCACCCGCCCAATACGCAGTATTTT. This translates into CAISTHPPNTQYF.

This clonotype was observed a handful of times. V is TRBV14 and J is TRBJ2-7, with D maybe TRBD2 (6 bases). The CDR3 has 16 amino acids. Trimming shortened V by 5 bases and J by 2 bases, and 19 bases separated the two germline ends. CDR1 is SGHDN and CDR2 is FVKESK in the germline V gene. The CDR3 nucleotides read TGTGCCAGCAGCTCTCGGCGTCAGGGAGGACCCTACGAGCAGTACTTC. This translates into CASSSRRQGGPYEQYF.

This clonotype was detected only a few times. The chain uses TRBV6-2 or TRBV6-3 and TRBJ2-1; 14 nucleotides agree with TRBD2. Germline CDR1 and CDR2: MNHEY and SVGEGT. This CDR3 region has 19 residues. V trimming: 5 bases; J trimming: 0 bases; junction bases outside the gene matches: 9. The CDR3 DNA sequence: TGTGCCAGCAGTCCTCTCGCGACTAGCGGGAGGGGCTCCTACAATGAGCAGTTCTTC. Translation: CASSPLATSGRGSYNEQFF.

This chain links TRBV20-1 with TRBJ1-5; weak D call: TRBD1 (6 bases). CDR1 is DFQATT and CDR2 is SNEGSKA in the germline V gene (reference sequence). With 6 bases removed from V and 6 bases from J, the gap between germline ends came to 12 bases. The CDR3 loop spans 12 amino acids. This CDR3 is CSADSHGQPQHF. CDR3 DNA sequence: TGCAGTGCGGACAGTCATGGTCAGCCCCAGCATTTT.

This clonotype was picked up a small number of times. V gene TRBV12-3 or TRBV12-4 combines with J gene TRBJ1-2; no firm D call. The CDR3 length is 13 residues. V lost 3 bases and J 7 bases, leaving 12 bases between the germline ends. The CDR3 loop is CASSLSGVRGYTF. The CDR3, as DNA: TGTGCCAGCAGTTTGAGTGGGGTACGTGGCTACACCTTC.

This clonotype appeared a few times. This chain links TRBV28 with TRBJ2-2; 10 bases line up with TRBD2. The CDR3 is 14 residues long. V was pared by 6 bases and J by 8 bases, with 6 bases of the junction left unmatched. In germline, CDR1 is MDHEN, CDR2 SYDVKM. The CDR3 is CASRLAGLGGELFF. CDR3 coding DNA: TGTGCCAGCAGACTAGCGGGATTAGGTGGGGAGCTGTTTTTT. The full variable domain, rest sourced from reference TRBV28 and TRBJ2-2, is DVKVTQSSRYLVKRTGEKVFLECVQDMDHENMFWYRQDPGLGLRLIYFSYDVKMKEKGDIPEGYSVSREKKERFSLILESASTNQTSMYLCASRLAGLGGELFFGEGSRLTVL.

V and J are TRBV12-3 or TRBV12-4 and TRBJ2-5; D is unclear. Deletions cut 6 bases from V and 5 bases from J, with 25 bases between. The CDR3 totals 17 residues. CDR3: CASRPPLGSPGYETQYF. The CDR3 DNA sequence: TGTGCCAGCAGGCCGCCCCTGGGGTCTCCCGGGTACGAGACCCAGTACTTC.

This clonotype was counted ten times or more. The chain employs TRBV7-4 and TRBJ2-2; no firm D call. Trimming pared 1 base from V and 3 bases from J, leaving 15 bases between. The CDR3 totals 17 residues. Germline CDR1 SGHVT, CDR2 SQSDAQ. The CDR3 coding sequence is TGTGCCAGCAGCTTAGGCACCGGGCGGAAGTACACCGGGGAGCTGTTTTTT. Its protein is CASSLGTGRKYTGELFF.

In the case of this clonotype: A read error may be the cause here, since a much bigger clone is one base away. V and J are TRBV6-2 or TRBV6-3 and TRBJ2-1, with 7 bases aligning to TRBD2. The CDR3 sequence is 13 residues long. Germline CDR1 reads MNHEY; CDR2 reads SVGEGT. The CDR3: CASSGLYYYEQFF. The CDR3 DNA sequence: TGTGCCAGCTCGGGACTATACTACTATGAGCAGTTCTTC.

The chain employs TRBV28 and TRBJ1-1; a weak D match, TRBD1 (6 bases). CDR1 is MDHEN, CDR2 SYDVKM, per germline. V shed 7 bases and J shed 9 bases, with 18 bases lying between them. The CDR3 is 13 residues long. The CDR3 here is CASIPLRGTQAFF. The CDR3 bases are TGTGCCAGCATTCCTTTAAGGGGGACACAAGCTTTCTTT.

The V call is TRBV20-1, the J call TRBJ1-4; a weak D match, TRBD1 (5 bases). CDR3 length equals 15 residues. Germline assignment: CDR1 DFQATT and CDR2 SNEGSKA (reference sequence). Trimming shortened V by 6 bases and J by 4 bases, and 18 bases separated the two germline ends. Here the CDR3 DNA reads TGCAGTGCCGCAGGTGACAGAGTAAATAATGAAAAACTGTTTTTT. Its protein product is CSAAGDRVNNEKLFF.

CDR3 sequence reads: CASSLGPGGRAGDEQFF. The CDR3 DNA follows: TGCGCCAGCAGCTTGGGACCTGGCGGGAGGGCCGGGGATGAGCAGTTCTTC. The rearrangement joins TRBV5-1 to TRBJ2-1; TRBD2 agrees at 9 bases. Unmatched junction bases numbered 12, after V lost 0 bases and J lost 8 bases. This CDR3 spans 17 amino acids. Looked up from germline, CDR1 is SGHRS and CDR2 is YFSETQ.

This clonotype was seen a handful of times. This chain joins TRBV29-1 and TRBJ1-2; unclear D gene. Germline lookup yields CDR1 SQVTM and CDR2 ANQGSEA. V was cut by 6 bases and J by 1 base, with 6 bases left in between. CDR3 length: 11 residues. In DNA, the CDR3 is TGCAGCGTAATAGATAACTATGGCTACACCTTC. It specifies CSVIDNYGYTF.

The table lists this clonotype with a few counts. The chain recombines TRBV25-1 with TRBJ1-3; D ambiguous. Germline V gene data show CDR1 as MGHDK and CDR2 as SYGVNS. V was pared by 8 bases and J by 0 bases, with 8 bases between. The CDR3 contains 13 residues. In DNA, the CDR3 is TGTGCCAGCCTGACGGTCTCTGGAAACACCATATATTTT. As protein: CASLTVSGNTIYF.

This sequence joins TRBV4-2 and TRBJ2-2, with 7 bases that match TRBD1. Germline CDR1 reads LGHNA; CDR2 reads YNFKEQ. The CDR3 has 15 amino acids. Unmatched junction bases numbered 5, after V lost 1 base and J lost 6 bases. Written as DNA, the CDR3 is TGTGCCAGCAGCCAAGCCGACAGGGAAGCCGGGGAGCTGTTTTTT. It encodes CASSQADREAGELFF.

This clonotype came up many times. The gene calls are TRBV7-2 and TRBJ2-1; D not resolved. V was clipped by 2 bases and J by 6 bases, with 8 bases between them. Germline assignment: CDR1 SGHTA and CDR2 FQGNSA. The CDR3 is 13 residues long. The CDR3 loop reads CASSLSQTNEQFF. The CDR3 region has the DNA TGTGCCAGCAGCTTAAGTCAAACCAATGAGCAGTTCTTC.

The rearrangement uses TRBV2 and TRBJ2-1, with D possibly being TRBD1 or TRBD2 (6 bases each). V was shortened by 6 bases and J by 11 bases, with 14 bases between the two germline ends. This CDR3 comprises 12 residues. CDR1 and CDR2 from the germline V gene are SNHLY and FYNNEI. CDR3 coding DNA: TGTGCCAGCAGCCTCCTAGGGGGGAAGCAGTTCTTC. This gives the protein CASSLLGGKQFF.